Given below is one TCR beta chain in context. This clone was seen a single time. Its binding antigen is unknown. No base-level quality is on record; no much larger clone is a single base apart. Donors were healthy HIV-negative adults with no recently reported acute infections or vaccinations. Every donor was a Caucasian adult residing in Nashville, Tennessee, USA. For unsorted samples, tens of millions of PBMCs were counted and genomic DNA was extracted with the QIAamp DNA Blood Mini kit. Blood was collected by leukapheresis, and PBMCs were isolated by Ficoll-Histopaque density gradient centrifugation and then cryopreserved in liquid nitrogen vapor phase. The sample originates from a study of shared clonotypes between healthy human individuals (dated by TCRdb to the early 2020s). Study-wide context: The cohort included a few men and a couple of women between 18 and 49 years of age. The study deeply sequenced blood TCR repertoires of five healthy adults to estimate repertoire size and the extent of clonotype sharing between individuals. To increase sequencing depth and limit assay-specific biases, TCR repertoire library preparation and sequencing were carried out by different laboratories using diverse techniques. Per donor, leukapheresis produced somewhere between about 0.94 and 8.9 billion PBMCs. The research as a whole found: Pairwise subsampling indicated that sequencing depth was expected to affect the degree of clonotype sharing among donors. The genetic and exposure-history diversity represented was limited by the small number of donors. Only blood was sampled, and tissue TCR repertoires likely differ from those in blood.

Using the deep immunoSEQ assay, multiplex PCR amplified TCR CDR3 regions from genomic DNA. Extracted genomic DNA from each cell subset was distributed evenly across all wells of several immunoSEQ 96-well plates, and each plate was treated as a replicate. Each replicate PCR for unsorted PBMC received about 300 ng genomic DNA, equal to approximately 30,000 T cell genomes. Unsorted PBMC genomic DNA was sequenced across ten immunoSEQ deep assay plates. The purified libraries were quantified using a Qubit 3.0 fluorometer, sized with a Bioanalyzer 2100, and then quantified again using the KAPA Library Quantification kit. Each immunoSEQ 96-well plate was sequenced on its own single-read 150-cycle Illumina NextSeq 550 flow cell. The authors' pipeline ran thus. The immunoSEQ output contained only junctional sequences without quality scores, so filtering could not match that applied to full-length reads. To assign V/J genes and CDR3, sequences were annotated against IMGT germline references using PyIR, a Python wrapper for IgBLAST v1.9. Reads were filtered out if the reads had weak V/J assignments (E-value above 1e-6), no CDR3, stop codons, out-of-frame junctions, or ambiguous translated residues. V3J clonotypes were defined as sequences sharing the same inferred V gene, J gene, and CDR3 amino acid sequence. Percentage overlap between repertoires was computed as shared unique clonotypes divided by the size of the smaller repertoire. RTK rarefaction, the Chao1 estimator, and Recon v2.1 estimates of unobserved clonotypes were used to assess repertoire richness. In its TCRdb copy, this immuneACCESS table keeps in-frame sequences only and misses some clones. Where compared with another copy, unresolved V genes explain less than half of these, and the others have no known cause. V, J and clone size were drawn from that table, and D and trimming were deduced from the DNA. This sample holds about 480,000 clones; over 75% were observed only once. Roughly an eighth of the sample is taken by the ten largest.

V gives up 2 bases and J gives up 0 bases, and the segment between their germline ends measures 11 bases. The CDR3 starts with the cysteine, ends with the phenylalanine, and has 16 residues. Of all the DNA, just the CDR3 is kept, 48 bases in frame from base 1. Taken from the germline V gene, the CDR1 and CDR2 loops are KGHSH and LQKENI. The sequence was collected from a woman aged 35 to 49 in good health. Some clones in this sample may be carry-over from other donors' samples. Material: PBMCs. The chain is made from TRBV18 and TRBJ1-5; the D gene is possibly TRBD1, with 5 bases matching. The CDR3 here reads CASSPGGDPSNQPQHF. The bases are TGTGCCAGCTCACCAGGGGGGGACCCTAGCAATCAGCCCCAGCATTTT. Joined to the reference TRBV18 and TRBJ1-5 proteins, this CDR3 gives the full variable domain: NAGVMQNPRHLVRRRGQEARLRCSPMKGHSHVYWYRQLPEEGLKFMVYLQKENIIDESGMPKERFSAEFPKEGPSILRIQQVVRGDSAAYFCASSPGGDPSNQPQHFGDGTRLSIL.